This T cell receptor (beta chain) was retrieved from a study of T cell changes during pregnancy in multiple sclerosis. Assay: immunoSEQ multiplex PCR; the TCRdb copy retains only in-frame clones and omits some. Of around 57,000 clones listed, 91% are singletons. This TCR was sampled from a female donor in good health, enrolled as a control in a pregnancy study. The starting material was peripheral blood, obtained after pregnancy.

DNA of the CDR3: TGTGCCAGCGACTACGGGACAGGGGTTCGGGAGCAGTACTTC. Translation: CASDYGTGVREQYF. The chain uses TRBV5-6 and TRBJ2-7; 10 positions agree with TRBD1. The V gene's germline CDR1 is SGHDT and CDR2 YYEEEE. The ends lost 7 bases at V and 7 bases at J; junction bases unmatched: 11. The CDR3 has 14 amino acids.